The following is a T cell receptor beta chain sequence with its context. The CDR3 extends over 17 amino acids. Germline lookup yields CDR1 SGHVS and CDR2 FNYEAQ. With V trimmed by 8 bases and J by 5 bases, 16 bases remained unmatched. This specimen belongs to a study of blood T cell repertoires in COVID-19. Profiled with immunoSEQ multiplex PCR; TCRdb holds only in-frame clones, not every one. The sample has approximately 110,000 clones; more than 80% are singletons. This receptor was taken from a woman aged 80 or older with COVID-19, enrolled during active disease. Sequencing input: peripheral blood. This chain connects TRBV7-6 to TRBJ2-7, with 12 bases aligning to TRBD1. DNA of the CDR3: TGTGCCAGCCGTCCGGGACAGGGGGCCGGAGGGCTCCACGAGCAGTACTTC. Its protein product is CASRPGQGAGGLHEQYF.